This TCR beta chain stems from a study of Tregs in tolerant kidney transplant recipients. Study-level information: A roughly 3-day belatacept mixed lymphocyte reaction, sometimes plus 5-day graft donor restimulation, preceded CD4+CD25+CD127- sorting. Recipient cells were told from donor cells by antibody staining. Points from the study as a whole: This study did not directly address biological reproducibility. Findings come from small patient numbers and require larger validation.

This clone has only a few counts. Its target is not known. Profiling relied on immunoSEQ multiplex PCR, and the TCRdb table lists in-frame clones only, not all of them. The sample yields 15,000 to 20,000 clones, about 61% seen once. CDR1 and CDR2 (germline): SEHNR, FQNEAQ (reference sequence). Between the trimmed V and J ends, which lost 5 bases and 3 bases, there was a span of 8 bases. The CDR3 is 12 amino acids. What was sequenced was Tregs from blood cultured with allogeneic cells. This TCR came from a human donor in good health. V gene TRBV7-9 combines with J gene TRBJ2-7; possible D gene TRBD1, 6 bases. The CDR3 is CASSIQGYEQYF. The CDR3 bases are TGTGCCAGCAGCATACAGGGCTACGAGCAGTACTTC.